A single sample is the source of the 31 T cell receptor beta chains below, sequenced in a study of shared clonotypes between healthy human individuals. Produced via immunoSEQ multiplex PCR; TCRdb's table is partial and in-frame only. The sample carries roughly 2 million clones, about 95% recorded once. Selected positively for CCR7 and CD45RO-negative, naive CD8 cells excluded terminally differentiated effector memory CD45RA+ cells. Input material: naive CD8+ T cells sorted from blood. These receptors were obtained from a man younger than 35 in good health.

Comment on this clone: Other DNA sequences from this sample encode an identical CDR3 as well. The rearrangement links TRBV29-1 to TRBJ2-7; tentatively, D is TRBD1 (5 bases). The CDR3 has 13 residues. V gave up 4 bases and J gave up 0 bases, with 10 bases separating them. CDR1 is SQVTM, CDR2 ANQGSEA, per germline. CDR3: CSVGGLSSYEQYF. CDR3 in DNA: TGCAGCGTTGGGGGCCTTAGCTCCTACGAGCAGTACTTC.

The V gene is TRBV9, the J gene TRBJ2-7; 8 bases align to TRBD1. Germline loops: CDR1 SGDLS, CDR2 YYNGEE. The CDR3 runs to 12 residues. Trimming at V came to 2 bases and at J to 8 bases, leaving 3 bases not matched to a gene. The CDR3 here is CASSVGQDKQYF. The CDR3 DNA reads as TGTGCCAGCAGCGTGGGACAGGACAAGCAGTACTTC.

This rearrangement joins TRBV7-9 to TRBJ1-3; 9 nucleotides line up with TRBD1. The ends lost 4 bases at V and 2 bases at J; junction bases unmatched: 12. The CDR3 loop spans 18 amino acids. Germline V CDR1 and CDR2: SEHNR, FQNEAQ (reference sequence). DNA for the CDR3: TGTGCCAGCAGCTCAGCTTTAGGACAGGGGCTGACTGGAAACACCATATATTTT. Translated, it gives CASSSALGQGLTGNTIYF.

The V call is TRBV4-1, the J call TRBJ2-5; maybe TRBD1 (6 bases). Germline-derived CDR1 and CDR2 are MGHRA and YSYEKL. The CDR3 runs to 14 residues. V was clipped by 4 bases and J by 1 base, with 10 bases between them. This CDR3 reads CASSPGRGQETQYF. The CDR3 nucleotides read TGCGCCAGCAGCCCCGGCAGGGGCCAAGAGACCCAGTACTTC.

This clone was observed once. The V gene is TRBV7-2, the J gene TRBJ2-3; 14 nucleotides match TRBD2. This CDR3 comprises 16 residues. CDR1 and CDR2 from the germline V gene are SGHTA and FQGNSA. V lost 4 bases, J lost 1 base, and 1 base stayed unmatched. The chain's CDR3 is CASSSGLAGGTDTQYF. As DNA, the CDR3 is TGTGCCAGCAGCTCGGGACTAGCGGGGGGCACAGATACGCAGTATTTT.

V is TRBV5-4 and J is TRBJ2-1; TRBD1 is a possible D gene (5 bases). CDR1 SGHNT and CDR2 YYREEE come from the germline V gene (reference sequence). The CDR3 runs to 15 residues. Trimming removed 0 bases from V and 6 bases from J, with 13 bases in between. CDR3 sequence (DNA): TGTGCCAGCAGCTTGGAGGTAGGGGTGGGCAATGAGCAGTTCTTC. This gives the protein CASSLEVGVGNEQFF.

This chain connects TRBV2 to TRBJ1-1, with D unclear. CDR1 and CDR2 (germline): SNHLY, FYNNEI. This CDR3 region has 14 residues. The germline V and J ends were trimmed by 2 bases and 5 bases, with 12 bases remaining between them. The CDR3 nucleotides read TGTGCCAGCAGTGAATTGGGGTTTGGGACTGAAGCTTTCTTT. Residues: CASSELGFGTEAFF. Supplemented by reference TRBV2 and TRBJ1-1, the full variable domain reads EPEVTQTPSHQVTQMGQEVILRCVPISNHLYFYWYRQILGQKVEFLVSFYNNEISEKSEIFDDQFSVERPDGSNFTLKIRSTKLEDSAMYFCASSELGFGTEAFFGQGTRLTVV.

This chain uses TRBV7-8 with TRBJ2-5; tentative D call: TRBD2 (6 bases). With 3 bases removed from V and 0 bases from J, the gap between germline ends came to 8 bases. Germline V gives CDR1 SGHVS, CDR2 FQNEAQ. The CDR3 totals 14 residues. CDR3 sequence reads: CASSFWGDQETQYF. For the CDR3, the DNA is TGTGCCAGCAGCTTTTGGGGGGACCAAGAGACCCAGTACTTC.

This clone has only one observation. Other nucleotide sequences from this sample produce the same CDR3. The CDR3 bases are TGTGCCAGCAGCGTAGATGGAGGGACAGATACGCAGTATTTT. Protein: CASSVDGGTDTQYF. The gene calls are TRBV9 and TRBJ2-3; possibly TRBD2 for D (6 bases). The CDR3 spans 14 residues. V was cut by 0 bases and J by 3 bases, with 8 bases left in between. CDR1 SGDLS and CDR2 YYNGEE come from the germline V gene.

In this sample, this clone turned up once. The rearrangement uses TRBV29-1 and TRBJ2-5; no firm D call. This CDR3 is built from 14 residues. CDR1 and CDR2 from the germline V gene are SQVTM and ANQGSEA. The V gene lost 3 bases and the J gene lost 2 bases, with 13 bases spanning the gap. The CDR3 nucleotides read TGCAGCGTTGAGGCCTGGACGCGTCAAGAGACCCAGTACTTC. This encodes CSVEAWTRQETQYF.

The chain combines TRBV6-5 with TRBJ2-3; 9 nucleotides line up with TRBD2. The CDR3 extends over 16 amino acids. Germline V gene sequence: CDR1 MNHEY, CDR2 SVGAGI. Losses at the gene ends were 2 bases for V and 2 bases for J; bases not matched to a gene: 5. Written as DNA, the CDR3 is TGTGCCAGCAGTTACCTAGCGGGACACCTCACAGATACGCAGTATTTT. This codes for CASSYLAGHLTDTQYF.

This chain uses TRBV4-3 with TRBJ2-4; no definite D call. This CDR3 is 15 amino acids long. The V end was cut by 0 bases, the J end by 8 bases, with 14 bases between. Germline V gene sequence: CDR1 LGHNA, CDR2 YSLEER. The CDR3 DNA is TGCGCCAGCAGCCAAGATGGGCAGATCCAGGACATTCAGTACTTC. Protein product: CASSQDGQIQDIQYF.

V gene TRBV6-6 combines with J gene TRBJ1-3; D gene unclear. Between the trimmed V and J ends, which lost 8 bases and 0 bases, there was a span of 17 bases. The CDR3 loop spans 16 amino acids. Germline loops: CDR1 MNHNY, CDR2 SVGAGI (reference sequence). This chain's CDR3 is CASLTLGPLSGNTIYF. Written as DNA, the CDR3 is TGTGCCAGCCTCACTCTAGGGCCCCTCTCTGGAAACACCATATATTTT.

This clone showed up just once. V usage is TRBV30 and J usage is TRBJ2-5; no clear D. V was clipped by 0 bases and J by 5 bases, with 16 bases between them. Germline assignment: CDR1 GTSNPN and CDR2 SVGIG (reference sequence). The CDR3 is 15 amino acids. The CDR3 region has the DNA TGTGCCTGGAGTGTAGGTACCGCCGCCCGGGAGACCCAGTACTTC. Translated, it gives CAWSVGTAARETQYF.

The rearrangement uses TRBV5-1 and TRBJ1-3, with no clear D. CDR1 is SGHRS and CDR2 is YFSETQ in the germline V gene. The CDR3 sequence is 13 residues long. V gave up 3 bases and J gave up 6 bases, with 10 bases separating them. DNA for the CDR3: TGCGCCAGCAGCTCCGACGGGGTAAACACCATATATTTT. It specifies CASSSDGVNTIYF.

CDR3 protein: CASSQGTSGPSYNEQFF. Here the CDR3 DNA reads TGCGCCAGCTCGCAGGGTACTAGCGGGCCCTCCTACAATGAGCAGTTCTTC. V gene TRBV5-1 combines with J gene TRBJ2-1; 9 bases are shared with TRBD2. The CDR3 is 17 residues long. Losses at the gene ends were 7 bases for V and 0 bases for J; bases not matched to a gene: 11. From germline, CDR1 is SGHRS and CDR2 YFSETQ.

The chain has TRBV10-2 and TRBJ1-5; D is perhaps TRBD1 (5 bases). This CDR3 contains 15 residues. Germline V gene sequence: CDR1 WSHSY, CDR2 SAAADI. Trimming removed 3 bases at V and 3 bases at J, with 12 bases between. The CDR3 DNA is TGCGCCAGCAGTGACTCCGGACAAGTCAATCAGCCCCAGCATTTT. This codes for CASSDSGQVNQPQHF.

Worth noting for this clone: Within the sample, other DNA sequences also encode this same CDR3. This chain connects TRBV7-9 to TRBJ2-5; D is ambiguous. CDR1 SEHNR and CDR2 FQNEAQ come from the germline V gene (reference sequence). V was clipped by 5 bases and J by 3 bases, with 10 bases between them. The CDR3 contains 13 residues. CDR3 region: CASSPVSEETQYF. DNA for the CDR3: TGTGCCAGCAGCCCGGTATCAGAAGAGACCCAGTACTTC.

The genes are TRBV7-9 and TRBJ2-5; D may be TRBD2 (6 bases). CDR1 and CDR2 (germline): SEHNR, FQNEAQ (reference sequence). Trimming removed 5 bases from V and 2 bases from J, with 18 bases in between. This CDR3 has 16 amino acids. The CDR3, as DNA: TGTGCCAGCAGCCCGCGGGACTCCGAAAATCAAGAGACCCAGTACTTC. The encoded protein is CASSPRDSENQETQYF.

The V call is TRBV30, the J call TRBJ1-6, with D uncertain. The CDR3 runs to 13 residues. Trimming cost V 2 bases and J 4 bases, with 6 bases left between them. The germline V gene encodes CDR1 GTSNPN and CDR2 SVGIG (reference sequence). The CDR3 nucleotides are TGTGCCTGGAGTACTGTGTATAATTCACCCCTCCACTTT. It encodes CAWSTVYNSPLHF.

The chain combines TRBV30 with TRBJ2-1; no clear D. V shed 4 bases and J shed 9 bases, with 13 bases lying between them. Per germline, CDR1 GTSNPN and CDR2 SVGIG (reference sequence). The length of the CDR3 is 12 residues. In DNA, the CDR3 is TGTGCCTGGAATCGTGGGCCGGGTGAGCAGTTCTTC. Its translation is CAWNRGPGEQFF. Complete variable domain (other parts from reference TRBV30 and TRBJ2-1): SQTIHQWPATLVQPVGSPLSLECTVEGTSNPNLYWYRQAAGRGLQLLFYSVGIGQISSEVPQNLSASRPQDRQFILSSKKLLLSDSGFYLCAWNRGPGEQFFGPGTRLTVL.

CDR3 sequence reads: CARSSNEKLFF. CDR3 in DNA: TGTGCCAGAAGCTCGAATGAAAAACTGTTTTTT. This chain joins TRBV7-5 and TRBJ1-4. TRBV7-5 is a documented pseudogene. The CDR3 consists of 11 residues.

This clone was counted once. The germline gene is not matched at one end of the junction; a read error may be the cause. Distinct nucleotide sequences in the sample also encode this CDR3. The DNA of the CDR3 is TGCGCCAGCTCACCTCCCCCCACCGGGGAGCTGTTTTTT. Translating it yields CASSPPPTGELFF. This rearrangement joins TRBV18 to TRBJ2-2; unclear D gene. CDR3 length: 13 amino acids. Germline V gene sequence: CDR1 KGHSH, CDR2 LQKENI.

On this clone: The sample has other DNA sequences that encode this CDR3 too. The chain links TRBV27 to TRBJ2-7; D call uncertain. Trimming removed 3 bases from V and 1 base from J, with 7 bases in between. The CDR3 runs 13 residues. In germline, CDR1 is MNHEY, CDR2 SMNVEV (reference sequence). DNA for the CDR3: TGTGCCAGCAGTTTGGCTGGATCCTACGAGCAGTACTTC. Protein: CASSLAGSYEQYF.

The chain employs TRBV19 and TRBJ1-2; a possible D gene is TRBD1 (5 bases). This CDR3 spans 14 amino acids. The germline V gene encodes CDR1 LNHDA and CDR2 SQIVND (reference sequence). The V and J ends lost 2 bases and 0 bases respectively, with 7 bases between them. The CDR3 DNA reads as TGTGCCAGTAGTATAAGGGGCCCTAACTATGGCTACACCTTC. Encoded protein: CASSIRGPNYGYTF.

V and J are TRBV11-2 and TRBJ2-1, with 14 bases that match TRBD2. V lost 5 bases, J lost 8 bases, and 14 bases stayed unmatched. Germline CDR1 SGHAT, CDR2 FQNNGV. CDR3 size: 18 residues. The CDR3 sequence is CASSTGGLAGAPGHEQFF. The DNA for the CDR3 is TGTGCCAGCAGCACTGGGGGACTAGCGGGGGCCCCGGGGCATGAGCAGTTCTTC.

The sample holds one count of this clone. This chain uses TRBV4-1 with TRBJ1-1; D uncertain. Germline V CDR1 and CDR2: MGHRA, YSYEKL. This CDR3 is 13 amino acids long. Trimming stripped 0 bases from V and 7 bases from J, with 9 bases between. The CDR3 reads CASSQERKLEAFF. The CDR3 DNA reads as TGCGCCAGCAGCCAAGAGCGGAAGCTTGAAGCTTTCTTT.

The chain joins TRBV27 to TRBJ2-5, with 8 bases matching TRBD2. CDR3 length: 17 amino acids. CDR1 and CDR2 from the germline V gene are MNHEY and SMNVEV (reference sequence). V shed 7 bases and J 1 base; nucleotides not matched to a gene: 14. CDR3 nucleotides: TGTGCCAGCACGCACCTTCGGGGGGGTACCTCCCAAGAGACCCAGTACTTC. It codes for CASTHLRGGTSQETQYF.

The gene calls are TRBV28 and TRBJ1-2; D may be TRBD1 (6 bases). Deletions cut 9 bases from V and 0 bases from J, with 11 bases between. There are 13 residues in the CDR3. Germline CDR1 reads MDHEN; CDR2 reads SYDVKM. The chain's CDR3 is CASTGPSNYGYTF. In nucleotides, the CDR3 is TGTGCCAGTACAGGGCCGTCTAACTATGGCTACACCTTC.

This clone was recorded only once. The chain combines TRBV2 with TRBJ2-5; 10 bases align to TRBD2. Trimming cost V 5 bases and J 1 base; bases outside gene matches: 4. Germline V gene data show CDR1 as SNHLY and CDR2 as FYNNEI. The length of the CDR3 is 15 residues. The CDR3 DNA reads TGTGCCAGCAGTTACGGACTAGCGGCCCAAGAGACCCAGTACTTC. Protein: CASSYGLAAQETQYF.

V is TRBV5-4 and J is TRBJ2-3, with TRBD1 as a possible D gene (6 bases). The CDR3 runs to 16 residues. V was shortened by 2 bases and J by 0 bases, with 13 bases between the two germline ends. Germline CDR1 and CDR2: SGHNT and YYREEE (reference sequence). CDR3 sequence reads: CASSFVPQGSTDTQYF. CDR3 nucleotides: TGTGCCAGCAGCTTTGTCCCACAGGGTAGCACAGATACGCAGTATTTT. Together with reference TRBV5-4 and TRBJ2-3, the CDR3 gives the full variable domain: ETGVTQSPTHLIKTRGQQVTLRCSSQSGHNTVSWYQQALGQGPQFIFQYYREEENGRGNFPPRFSGLQFPNYSSELNVNALELDDSALYLCASSFVPQGSTDTQYFGPGTRLTVL.